The rows below give T cell receptor beta chains drawn from one sample of a study of siplizumab effects on memory and regulatory T cells. The data were produced by immunoSEQ multiplex PCR, yet TCRdb's version contains in-frame clones alone and is incomplete. The sample includes approximately 100,000 clones, 92% of them seen just once. The specimen was Tregs sorted from blood. Receptors were obtained from a human donor in good health. CDR3s include the opening cysteine and the closing phenylalanine or tryptophan. Fields, in order: V gene, J gene, CDR3 protein.

V: TRBV5-6
J: TRBJ1-4
CDR3: CASSLEGPNEKLFF

V: TRBV7-9
J: TRBJ2-4
CDR3: CASSLGTGTAKNIQYF

V: TRBV4-1
J: TRBJ2-4
CDR3: CASSFSSGRPKNIQYF

V: TRBV18
J: TRBJ2-7
CDR3: CASSPNPAGPYEQYF

V: TRBV7-8
J: TRBJ2-7
CDR3: CASSFTTGTSGSQSYEQYF

V: TRBV29-1
J: TRBJ2-7
CDR3: CSVEASGPYEQYF

V: TRBV2
J: TRBJ2-2
CDR3: CASSVTHTGELFF

V: TRBV6-6
J: TRBJ1-5
CDR3: CASSYSSAQPQHF

V: TRBV19
J: TRBJ2-3
CDR3: CASRSYGTDTQYF

V: TRBV5-1
J: TRBJ1-4
CDR3: CASSPQGATNEKLFF

V: TRBV28
J: TRBJ2-7
CDR3: CASRRSGTGSSYEQYF

V: TRBV5-4
J: TRBJ2-1
CDR3: CASSPGQTINNEQFF

V: TRBV5-1
J: TRBJ2-2
CDR3: CASSLSGSRTGELFF

V: TRBV10-3
J: TRBJ2-1
CDR3: CAISAAGGVTGVNEQFF

V: TRBV6-4
J: TRBJ2-1
CDR3: CASSDTSGRVNYNEQFF

V: TRBV27
J: TRBJ2-5
CDR3: CASKATGNQETQYF

V: TRBV15
J: TRBJ2-7
CDR3: CATRRGTGSYEQYF

V: TRBV6-1
J: TRBJ2-5
CDR3: CASMRGVQETQYF

V: TRBV2
J: TRBJ2-7
CDR3: CASSEQGAPHEQYF

V: TRBV5-1
J: TRBJ2-2
CDR3: CASSTPGQTNTGELFF

V: TRBV28
J: TRBJ1-5
CDR3: CASSRATYSNQPQHF

V: TRBV15
J: TRBJ2-7
CDR3: CATSRGVDFIYEQYF

V: TRBV5-8
J: TRBJ2-2
CDR3: CASSSGTRKSGELFF

V: TRBV10-2
J: TRBJ2-7
CDR3: CARHPGVSPTYEQYF

V: TRBV6-1
J: TRBJ2-7
CDR3: CASSAGLPTYEQYF

V: TRBV6-6
J: TRBJ2-7
CDR3: CASSFNNEQYF

V: TRBV5-1
J: TRBJ2-3
CDR3: CASSLVTSGSRSTDTQYF

V: TRBV5-1
J: TRBJ2-1
CDR3: CASSKTGTSGQFSYNEQFF

V: TRBV11-2
J: TRBJ2-1
CDR3: CASTLGGSSYNEQFF

V: TRBV5-1
J: TRBJ2-2
CDR3: CASSLTSTGELFF

V: TRBV20-1
J: TRBJ2-1
CDR3: CSATILNEQFF

V: TRBV19
J: TRBJ1-3
CDR3: CASSEGVHSGNTIYF

V: TRBV4-1
J: TRBJ2-1
CDR3: CASSQVRLAYLNEQFF

V: TRBV6-6
J: TRBJ1-2
CDR3: CASSYQTGPHGYTF

V: TRBV18
J: TRBJ1-4
CDR3: CASSPPGQGNEKLFF

V: TRBV11-2
J: TRBJ2-3
CDR3: CASSLGLGSGTDTQYF

V: TRBV6-6
J: TRBJ1-2
CDR3: CASSYSVRGNYGYTF

V: TRBV27
J: TRBJ2-7
CDR3: CASSLFGGLPYEQYF

V: TRBV10-3
J: TRBJ1-4
CDR3: CAISESILSTPGQETTNEKLFF

V: TRBV25-1
J: TRBJ2-7
CDR3: CASSEPGRGADEQYF

V: TRBV28
J: TRBJ2-7
CDR3: CASSALGLGHYEQYF

V: TRBV11-3
J: TRBJ2-5
CDR3: CASSLGSQETQYF

V: TRBV27
J: TRBJ1-5
CDR3: CASSSRDRGYQPQHF

V: TRBV7-7
J: TRBJ2-2
CDR3: CASSLGLAGTGELFF

V: TRBV10-3
J: TRBJ2-7
CDR3: CAISESKFYEQYF

V: TRBV10-3
J: TRBJ1-3
CDR3: CAISGTGSGNTIYF

V: TRBV1
J: TRBJ2-7
CDR3: CTSSQPRCRGRVQSSYEQYF

V: TRBV10-3
J: TRBJ2-4
CDR3: CAISEELAGTLGNIQYF

V: TRBV5-6
J: TRBJ2-5
CDR3: CASSLGSTQETQYF

V: TRBV11-2
J: TRBJ2-5
CDR3: CASSLEGTQYF

V: TRBV5-6
J: TRBJ1-4
CDR3: CASSLGGGFGMLTNEKLFF

V: TRBV18
J: TRBJ2-1
CDR3: CASSVKLAGGSRNEQFF

V: TRBV4-1
J: TRBJ1-2
CDR3: CASSSQRLDYGYTF

V: TRBV14
J: TRBJ2-7
CDR3: CASSQGHSRVYEQYF